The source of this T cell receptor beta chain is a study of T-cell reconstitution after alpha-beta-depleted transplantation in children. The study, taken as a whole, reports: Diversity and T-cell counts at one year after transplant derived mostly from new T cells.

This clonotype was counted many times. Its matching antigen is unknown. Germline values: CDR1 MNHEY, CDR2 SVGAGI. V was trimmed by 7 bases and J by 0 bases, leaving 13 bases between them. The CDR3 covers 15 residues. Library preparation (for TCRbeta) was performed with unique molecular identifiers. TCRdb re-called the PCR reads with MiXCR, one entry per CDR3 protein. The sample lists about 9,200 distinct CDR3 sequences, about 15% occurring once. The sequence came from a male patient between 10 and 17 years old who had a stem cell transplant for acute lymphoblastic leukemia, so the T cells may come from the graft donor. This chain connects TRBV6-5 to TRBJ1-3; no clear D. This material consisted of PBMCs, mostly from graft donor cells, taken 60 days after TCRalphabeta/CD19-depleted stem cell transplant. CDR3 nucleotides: TGTGCCAGCAAGCCAGACCGCTTCTCTGGAAACACCATATATTTT. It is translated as CASKPDRFSGNTIYF.